This T cell receptor (beta chain) was sequenced during a study of Ad26.COV2.S vaccination and SARS-CoV-2 variants. Study overall: It was the COV1001 Ad26.COV2.S trial arm that included the donor. The study's findings and limits: Spike-specific responses of CD8+ and CD4+ T cells were reported to display substantial breadth after vaccination. It was found that vaccine and placebo recipients had similar non-spike TCR breadth.

Treatment: roughly 18 received Ad26.COV2.S at low or high dose, single or two shots; roughly 5 received placebo; per-sample allocation not given. Samples came from day 63 after the first vaccine or placebo injection. The sample came from a Boston adult aged 18-55 years. Note on this clone: What it recognizes is unknown.

Trimming left V 0 bases short and J 2 bases short, with 8 bases between. CDR1 and CDR2 from the germline V gene are KGHSH and LQKENI. This CDR3 is 15 amino acids long. The assay was immunoSEQ multiplex PCR, and TCRdb's table has in-frame clones only and misses some. The sample has hundreds of thousands of clones, roughly 90% seen once. This TCR was sampled from a person between 18 and 65 years old who received the Ad26.COV2.S COVID-19 vaccine or a placebo. The chain has TRBV18 and TRBJ2-1; D possibly corresponds to TRBD2 (5 bases). The sample consisted of peripheral blood, taken in a trial of Ad26.COV2.S vaccine versus placebo. Here the CDR3 reads CASSPPSGAYNEQFF. The CDR3 region has the DNA TGTGCCAGCTCACCACCGAGCGGAGCCTACAATGAGCAGTTCTTC.